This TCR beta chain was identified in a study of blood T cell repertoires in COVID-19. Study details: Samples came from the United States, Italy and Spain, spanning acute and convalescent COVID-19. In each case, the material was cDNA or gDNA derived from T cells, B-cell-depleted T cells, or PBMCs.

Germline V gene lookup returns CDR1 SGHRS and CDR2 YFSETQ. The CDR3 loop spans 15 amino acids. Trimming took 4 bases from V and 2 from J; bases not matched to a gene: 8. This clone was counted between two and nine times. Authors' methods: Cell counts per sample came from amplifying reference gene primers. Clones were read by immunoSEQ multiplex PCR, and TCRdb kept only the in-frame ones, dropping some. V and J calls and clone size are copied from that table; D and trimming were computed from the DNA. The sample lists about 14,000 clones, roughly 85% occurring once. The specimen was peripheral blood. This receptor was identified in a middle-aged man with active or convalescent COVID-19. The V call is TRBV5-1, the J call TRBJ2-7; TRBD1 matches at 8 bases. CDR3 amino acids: CASSLTDRAPYEQYF. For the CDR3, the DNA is TGCGCCAGCAGCCTGACGGACAGGGCTCCCTACGAGCAGTACTTC. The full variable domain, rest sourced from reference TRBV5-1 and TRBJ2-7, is KAGVTQTPRYLIKTRGQQVTLSCSPISGHRSVSWYQQTPGQGLQFLFEYFSETQRNKGNFPGRFSGRQFSNSRSEMNVSTLELGDSALYLCASSLTDRAPYEQYFGPGTRLTVT.